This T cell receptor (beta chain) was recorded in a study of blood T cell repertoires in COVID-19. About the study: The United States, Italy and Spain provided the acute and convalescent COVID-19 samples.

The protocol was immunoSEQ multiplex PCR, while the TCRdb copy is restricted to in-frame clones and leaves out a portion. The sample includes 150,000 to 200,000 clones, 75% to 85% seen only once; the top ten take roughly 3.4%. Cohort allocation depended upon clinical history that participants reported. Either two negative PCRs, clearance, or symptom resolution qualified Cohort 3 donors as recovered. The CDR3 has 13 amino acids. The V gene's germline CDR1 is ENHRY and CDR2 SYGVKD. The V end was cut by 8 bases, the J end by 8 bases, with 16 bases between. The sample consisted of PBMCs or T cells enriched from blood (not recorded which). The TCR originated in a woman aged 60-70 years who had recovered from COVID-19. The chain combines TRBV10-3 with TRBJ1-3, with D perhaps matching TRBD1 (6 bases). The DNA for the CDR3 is TGTGCCATCGGCGCAGGGGCGGCTGACACCATATATTTT. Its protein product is CAIGAGAADTIYF.